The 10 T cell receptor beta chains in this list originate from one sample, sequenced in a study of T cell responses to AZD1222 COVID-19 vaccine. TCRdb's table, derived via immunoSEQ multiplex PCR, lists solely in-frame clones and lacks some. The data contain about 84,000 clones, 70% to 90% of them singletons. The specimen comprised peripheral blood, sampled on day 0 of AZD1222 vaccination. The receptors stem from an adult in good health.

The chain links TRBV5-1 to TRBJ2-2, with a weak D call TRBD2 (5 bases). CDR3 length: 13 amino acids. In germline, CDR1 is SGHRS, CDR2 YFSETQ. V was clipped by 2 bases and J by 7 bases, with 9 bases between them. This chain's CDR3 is CASSFWTGGELFF. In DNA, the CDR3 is TGCGCCAGCAGCTTTTGGACTGGCGGGGAGCTGTTTTTT.

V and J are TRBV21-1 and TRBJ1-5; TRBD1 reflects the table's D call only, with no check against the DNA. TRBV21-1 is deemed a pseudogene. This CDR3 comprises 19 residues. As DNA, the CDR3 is TGTGCCAGCAGCCCCTACGAGAACAGAAAGGCCATAAGCAATCAGCCCCAGCATTTT. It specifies CASSPYENRKAISNQPQHF.

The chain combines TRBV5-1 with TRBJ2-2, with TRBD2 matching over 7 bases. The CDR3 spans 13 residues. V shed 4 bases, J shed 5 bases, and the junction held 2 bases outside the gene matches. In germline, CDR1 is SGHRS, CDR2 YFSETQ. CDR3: CASSPGGTGELFF. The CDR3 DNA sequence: TGCGCCAGCAGCCCGGGGGGAACCGGGGAGCTGTTTTTT.

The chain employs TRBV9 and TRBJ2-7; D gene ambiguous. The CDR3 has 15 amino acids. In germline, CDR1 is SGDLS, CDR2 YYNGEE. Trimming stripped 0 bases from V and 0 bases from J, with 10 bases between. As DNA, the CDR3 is TGTGCCAGCAGCGTAGAGGGTCAGGCCTCCTACGAGCAGTACTTC. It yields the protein CASSVEGQASYEQYF.

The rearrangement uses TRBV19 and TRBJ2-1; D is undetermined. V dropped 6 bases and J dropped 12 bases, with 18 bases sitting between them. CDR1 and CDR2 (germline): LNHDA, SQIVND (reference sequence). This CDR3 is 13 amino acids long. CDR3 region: CASSHGPRRWQFF. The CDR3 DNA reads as TGTGCCAGTAGCCATGGACCCAGAAGATGGCAGTTCTTC.

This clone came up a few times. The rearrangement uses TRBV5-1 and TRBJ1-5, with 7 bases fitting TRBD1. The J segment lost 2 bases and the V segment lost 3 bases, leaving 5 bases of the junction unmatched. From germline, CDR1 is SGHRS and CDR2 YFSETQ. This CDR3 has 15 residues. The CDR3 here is CASSSTGMRNQPQHF. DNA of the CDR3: TGCGCCAGCAGCTCGACAGGGATGCGCAATCAGCCCCAGCATTTT. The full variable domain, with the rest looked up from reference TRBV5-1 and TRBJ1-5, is KAGVTQTPRYLIKTRGQQVTLSCSPISGHRSVSWYQQTPGQGLQFLFEYFSETQRNKGNFPGRFSGRQFSNSRSEMNVSTLELGDSALYLCASSSTGMRNQPQHFGDGTRLSIL.

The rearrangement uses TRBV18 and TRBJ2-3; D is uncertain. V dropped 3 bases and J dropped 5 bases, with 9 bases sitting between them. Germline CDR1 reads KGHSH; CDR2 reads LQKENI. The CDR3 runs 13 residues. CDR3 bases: TGTGCCAGCTCACCGTTGCAGGAAGATACGCAGTATTTT. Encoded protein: CASSPLQEDTQYF. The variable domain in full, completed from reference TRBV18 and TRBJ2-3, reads NAGVMQNPRHLVRRRGQEARLRCSPMKGHSHVYWYRQLPEEGLKFMVYLQKENIIDESGMPKERFSAEFPKEGPSILRIQQVVRGDSAAYFCASSPLQEDTQYFGPGTRLTVL.

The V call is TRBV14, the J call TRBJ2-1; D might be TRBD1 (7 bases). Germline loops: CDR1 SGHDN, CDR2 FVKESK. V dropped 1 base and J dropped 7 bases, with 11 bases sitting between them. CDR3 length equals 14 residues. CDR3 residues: CASSQAGGQNEQFF. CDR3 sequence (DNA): TGTGCCAGCAGCCAAGCAGGGGGGCAAAATGAGCAGTTCTTC.

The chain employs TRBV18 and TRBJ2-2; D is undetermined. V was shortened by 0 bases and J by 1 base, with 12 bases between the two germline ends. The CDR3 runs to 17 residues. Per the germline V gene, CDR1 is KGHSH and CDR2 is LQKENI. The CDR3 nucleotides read TGTGCCAGCTCACCACCGCGGACGACTTTGAACACCGGGGAGCTGTTTTTT. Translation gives CASSPPRTTLNTGELFF.

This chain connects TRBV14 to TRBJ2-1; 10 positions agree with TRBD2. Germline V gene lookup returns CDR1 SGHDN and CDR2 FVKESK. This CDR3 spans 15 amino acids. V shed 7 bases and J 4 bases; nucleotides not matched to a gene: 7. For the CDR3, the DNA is TGTGCCAGCACTACTAGCGGGACTGAATACAATGAGCAGTTCTTC. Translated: CASTTSGTEYNEQFF.